The next 7 T cell receptor beta chains were all read from a single sample in a study of blood T cell repertoires in COVID-19. Measured with immunoSEQ multiplex PCR; TCRdb has only the in-frame clones, and not every one. The table has a few hundred thousand clones, around 90% seen once. The sequenced sample consisted of peripheral blood. Receptors were obtained from a woman aged 70-85 years with COVID-19, enrolled during active disease.

The chain carries TRBV5-1 and TRBJ1-1; 8 nucleotides match TRBD1. V lost 4 bases and J lost 7; bases outside the gene matches: 9. This CDR3 contains 14 residues. CDR1 is SGHRS and CDR2 is YFSETQ in the germline V gene. CDR3 bases: TGCGCCAGCAGCGGACGGACAGGGAACGGTGAAGCTTTCTTT. Translated, it gives CASSGRTGNGEAFF.

The V and J genes are TRBV5-1 and TRBJ2-1; the D is unclear. Trimming took off 8 bases at V and 0 bases at J, with 12 bases between the two ends. The germline gives CDR1 SGHRS, CDR2 YFSETQ. The CDR3 runs 14 residues. CDR3 amino acids: CASFLASSYNEQFF. CDR3 nucleotide sequence: TGCGCCAGTTTCCTGGCCAGCTCCTACAATGAGCAGTTCTTC.

V is TRBV6-5 and J is TRBJ2-7; D may be TRBD2 (6 bases). Germline V lookup: CDR1 MNHEY, CDR2 SVGAGI. CDR3 length: 12 residues. V was cut by 9 bases and J by 4 bases, with 13 bases left in between. For the CDR3, the DNA is TGTGCCAGTTGGGAGGACCCTTACGAGCAGTACTTC. It translates to CASWEDPYEQYF.

The chain links TRBV6-5 to TRBJ1-3; 9 bases map to TRBD1. Trimming at V came to 5 bases and at J to 0 bases, leaving 2 bases not matched to a gene. CDR1 MNHEY and CDR2 SVGAGI come from the germline V gene. CDR3 size: 15 residues. CDR3 protein: CASSTQGASGNTIYF. CDR3 bases: TGTGCCAGCAGTACACAGGGGGCCTCTGGAAACACCATATATTTT.

The gene calls are TRBV6-5 and TRBJ2-1, with D uncertain. Germline CDR1 and CDR2: MNHEY and SVGAGI. CDR3 size: 11 residues. V was pared by 8 bases and J by 9 bases, with 11 bases between. CDR3 in DNA: TGTGCCAGCGAAGTCAGGATTGAGCAGTTCTTC. Translation gives CASEVRIEQFF.

In DNA, the CDR3 is TGCAGTGCTACGTTAAACTACGAGCAGTACTTC. Its translation: CSATLNYEQYF. This rearrangement joins TRBV20-1 to TRBJ2-7; D uncertain. The CDR3 loop spans 11 amino acids. The germline V gene has CDR1 DFQATT and CDR2 SNEGSKA (reference sequence). Trimming removed 4 bases at V and 3 bases at J, with 7 bases between.

This clone was seen a few times. The chain joins TRBV7-9 to TRBJ2-7, with a tentative D call TRBD2 (6 bases). The germline V gene has CDR1 SEHNR and CDR2 FQNEAQ (reference sequence). V lost 1 base and J lost 7, with 11 bases in between. The CDR3 length is 13 residues. CDR3 in amino acids: CASSLGRAWEQYF. CDR3 coding DNA: TGTGCCAGCAGCTTAGGGAGGGCCTGGGAGCAGTACTTC.